The 24 T cell receptor beta chains below all came from one sample that was sequenced in a study of shared clonotypes between healthy human individuals. Assay used: immunoSEQ multiplex PCR; TCRdb lists only in-frame clones, some missing. Among hundreds of thousands of clones, about 92% were seen once, and the ten largest hold around 24%. Terminally differentiated effector memory CD45RA+ cells were left out of the naive CD8 fraction, which was CD45RO-negative and positively selected for CCR7. Sequencing input: naive CD8+ T cells sorted from blood. These receptors were collected from a man between 25 and 39 years old in good health.

The chain couples TRBV29-1 to TRBJ2-5; possibly TRBD1 for D (5 bases). The CDR3 consists of 13 residues. Germline V gives CDR1 SQVTM, CDR2 ANQGSEA. The V and J ends lost 7 bases and 2 bases respectively, with 14 bases between them. DNA for the CDR3: TGCAGCGCTGAGACAGACATGCAAGAGACCCAGTACTTC. This gives the protein CSAETDMQETQYF.

The chain employs TRBV5-1 and TRBJ1-1; a possible D gene is TRBD1 (5 bases). The CDR3 has 13 residues. Trimming took 6 bases from V and 5 from J, leaving 14 bases between them. CDR1 and CDR2 from the germline V gene are SGHRS and YFSETQ. In DNA, the CDR3 is TGCGCCAGCAAGCCCCCGGGACGAACTGAAGCTTTCTTT. It codes for CASKPPGRTEAFF.

The chain uses TRBV10-2 and TRBJ2-1, with D perhaps TRBD2 (6 bases). V lost 6 bases and J lost 5, with 14 bases in between. The V gene's germline CDR1 is WSHSY and CDR2 SAAADI. CDR3 size: 14 residues. The DNA for the CDR3 is TGCGCCAGCAGCGAAGAGGGACTTAACAATGAGCAGTTCTTC. Translation: CASSEEGLNNEQFF.

V is TRBV6-5 and J is TRBJ2-2; weak D call: TRBD2 (6 bases). CDR3 length: 15 residues. Per the germline V gene, CDR1 is MNHEY and CDR2 is SVGAGI. Trimming stripped 2 bases from V and 6 bases from J, with 13 bases between. The CDR3 DNA sequence: TGTGCCAGCAGTTACACCGCGACTAGTTCCGGGGAGCTGTTTTTT. Translating it yields CASSYTATSSGELFF.

The V gene is TRBV4-3, the J gene TRBJ2-7; 9 positions match TRBD2. The CDR3 runs to 15 residues. Germline V gives CDR1 LGHNA, CDR2 YSLEER. The CDR3 loop reads CASQPRLAAPYEQYF. DNA for the CDR3: TGCGCGAGTCAGCCAAGACTAGCGGCCCCCTACGAGCAGTACTTC.

The CDR3 loop reads CASRYGTSGSTDTQYF. For the CDR3, the DNA is TGTGCCAGCAGGTATGGGACTAGCGGCAGCACAGATACGCAGTATTTT. The J gene is TRBJ2-3, the V gene TRBV21-1; the DNA was not compared with TRBD2, the D call given in the table. TRBV21-1 is assigned pseudogene status. This CDR3 contains 16 residues.

The genes are TRBV10-3 and TRBJ2-5, with D uncertain. From germline, CDR1 is ENHRY and CDR2 SYGVKD. This CDR3 has 14 amino acids. V dropped 2 bases and J dropped 0 bases, with 7 bases sitting between them. Here the CDR3 DNA reads TGTGCCATCAGTGAGGATATATACCAAGAGACCCAGTACTTC. Its protein is CAISEDIYQETQYF.

This chain joins TRBV7-9 and TRBJ2-2, with D unresolved. This CDR3 is built from 13 residues. V lost 2 bases and J 4 bases, leaving 5 bases between the germline ends. The germline gives CDR1 SEHNR, CDR2 FQNEAQ (reference sequence). DNA for the CDR3: TGTGCCAGCAGCTTAACGAGCACCGGGGAGCTGTTTTTT. It encodes CASSLTSTGELFF.

This CDR3 reads CASSLDRRGLAGVNEQYF. CDR3 in DNA: TGCGCCAGCAGCTTGGACCGGAGGGGACTAGCGGGAGTAAACGAGCAGTACTTC. V usage is TRBV5-1 and J usage is TRBJ2-7; TRBD2 matches at 14 bases. The V gene's germline CDR1 is SGHRS and CDR2 YFSETQ. The junction had 10 bases not matched to a gene; V was cut back by 0 bases and J by 5 bases. CDR3 length: 18 residues. The full variable domain, rest sourced from reference TRBV5-1 and TRBJ2-7, is KAGVTQTPRYLIKTRGQQVTLSCSPISGHRSVSWYQQTPGQGLQFLFEYFSETQRNKGNFPGRFSGRQFSNSRSEMNVSTLELGDSALYLCASSLDRRGLAGVNEQYFGPGTRLTVT.

The J gene is TRBJ2-7, the V gene TRBV7-9, with 7 bases that match TRBD1. V gave up 5 bases and J gave up 1 base; unmatched junction bases: 11. The V gene's germline CDR1 is SEHNR and CDR2 FQNEAQ (reference sequence). CDR3 length: 16 amino acids. CDR3 DNA: TGTGCCAGCAGCACGTCCTCACAGGGGATTTCCTACGAGCAGTACTTC. The encoded protein is CASSTSSQGISYEQYF.

This clone is a singleton in its sample. The gene calls are TRBV5-1 and TRBJ2-1; TRBD2 matches at 9 bases. There are 16 residues in the CDR3. CDR1 is SGHRS and CDR2 is YFSETQ in the germline V gene. Trimming at V came to 0 bases and at J to 3 bases, leaving 4 bases not matched to a gene. The CDR3 bases are TGCGCCAGCAGCTTGGTGGCGCGGGAGGGCTACAATGAGCAGTTCTTC. Translated, it gives CASSLVAREGYNEQFF.

The chain is built from TRBV11-2 and TRBJ1-4, with D perhaps TRBD1 (5 bases). Germline V lookup: CDR1 SGHAT, CDR2 FQNNGV. The CDR3 loop spans 15 amino acids. Trimming removed 1 base from V and 6 bases from J, with 12 bases in between. The CDR3 loop is CASSLVLGDDEKLFF. The CDR3 bases are TGTGCCAGCAGCTTAGTTTTAGGGGATGATGAAAAACTGTTTTTT.

The CDR3 reads CAWSPLSGLGNEQFF. For the CDR3, the DNA is TGTGCCTGGAGTCCCTTAAGCGGGCTAGGGAATGAGCAGTTCTTC. The rearrangement uses TRBV30 and TRBJ2-1; D may be TRBD2 (6 bases). Germline V gene data show CDR1 as GTSNPN and CDR2 as SVGIG (reference sequence). The CDR3 spans 15 residues. Trimming pared 2 bases from V and 7 bases from J, leaving 18 bases between.

V and J are TRBV20-1 and TRBJ2-7, with a tentative D call TRBD2 (6 bases). This CDR3 region has 11 residues. Germline V gives CDR1 DFQATT, CDR2 SNEGSKA (reference sequence). The germline V and J ends were trimmed by 6 bases and 6 bases, with 12 bases remaining between them. The CDR3 reads CSAQAGIEQYF. Written as DNA, the CDR3 is TGCAGTGCGCAGGCGGGAATCGAGCAGTACTTC.

V is TRBV7-8 and J is TRBJ2-5, with D perhaps matching TRBD1 (7 bases). V was pared by 4 bases and J by 3 bases, with 21 bases between. Germline-derived CDR1 and CDR2 are SGHVS and FQNEAQ. This CDR3 is built from 17 residues. The CDR3 bases are TGTGCCAGCAGCTCCGAGGAGAGGGGGCTAGCGAAAGAGACCCAGTACTTC. Protein sequence: CASSSEERGLAKETQYF.

The J gene is TRBJ2-3, the V gene TRBV6-5; perhaps TRBD1 as D (6 bases). The V gene's germline CDR1 is MNHEY and CDR2 SVGAGI. The CDR3 loop spans 13 amino acids. Trimming took 6 bases from V and 1 from J, leaving 8 bases between them. The CDR3 sequence is CASSNRGTDTQYF. The DNA of the CDR3 is TGTGCCAGCAGCAACAGGGGCACAGATACGCAGTATTTT.

The J gene is TRBJ1-5, the V gene TRBV19; D gene uncertain. V lost 4 bases, J lost 6 bases, and 13 bases lay in between. The CDR3 length is 14 residues. Germline CDR1 is LNHDA and CDR2 is SQIVND (reference sequence). The CDR3 loop is CASSKVPFGQPQHF. The CDR3 DNA reads TGTGCCAGTAGTAAAGTTCCTTTTGGTCAGCCCCAGCATTTT. Together with reference TRBV19 and TRBJ1-5, the CDR3 gives the full variable domain: DGGITQSPKYLFRKEGQNVTLSCEQNLNHDAMYWYRQDPGQGLRLIYYSQIVNDFQKGDIAEGYSVSREKKESFPLTVTSAQKNPTAFYLCASSKVPFGQPQHFGDGTRLSIL.

This chain connects TRBV27 to TRBJ2-1; 8 bases fit TRBD2. V trimming: 6 bases; J trimming: 5 bases; junction bases outside the gene matches: 15. The length of the CDR3 is 17 residues. Per germline, CDR1 MNHEY and CDR2 SMNVEV (reference sequence). In DNA form, the CDR3 reads TGTGCCAGCAGCCCAGATGATGGGACTAGATCGAACAATGAGCAGTTCTTC. Translating it yields CASSPDDGTRSNNEQFF.

J is TRBJ2-1 and V is TRBV15, with a tentative D call TRBD1 (5 bases). V was shortened by 8 bases and J by 13 bases, with 18 bases between the two germline ends. This CDR3 has 12 amino acids. Looked up from germline, CDR1 is LNHNV and CDR2 is YYDKDF (reference sequence). The CDR3 protein is CATSLTGDPQFF. CDR3 bases: TGTGCCACCTCTCTTACAGGAGACCCCCAGTTCTTC.

Details on this clone: Other DNA sequences in the sample encode the same CDR3. V usage is TRBV27 and J usage is TRBJ2-7; 8 bases line up with TRBD1. V lost 5 bases and J lost 5; bases outside the gene matches: 8. The CDR3 is 14 amino acids. CDR1 is MNHEY, CDR2 SMNVEV, per germline (reference sequence). For the CDR3, the DNA is TGTGCCAGCAGTCCGGGGACAGGAGGGGACGAGCAGTACTTC. This sequence encodes CASSPGTGGDEQYF.

The CDR3 region is CASSLAWETEAFF. CDR3 coding DNA: TGTGCCAGCAGCCTGGCCTGGGAGACTGAAGCTTTCTTT. V usage is TRBV14 and J usage is TRBJ1-1; unclear D gene. This CDR3 spans 13 amino acids. Germline CDR1 and CDR2: SGHDN and FVKESK. Trimming stripped 4 bases from V and 5 bases from J, with 11 bases between.

As to this clone: This sample includes further DNA sequences coding for the same CDR3. The chain carries TRBV27 and TRBJ1-5; D ambiguous. Germline values: CDR1 MNHEY, CDR2 SMNVEV (reference sequence). The CDR3 runs 13 residues. V gave up 3 bases and J gave up 0 bases, with 3 bases separating them. CDR3 loop: CASSFSSNQPQHF. Written as DNA, the CDR3 is TGTGCCAGCAGTTTTAGTAGCAATCAGCCCCAGCATTTT.

The V gene is TRBV7-6, the J gene TRBJ2-7; D not certain. Between the trimmed V and J ends, which lost 1 base and 0 bases, there was a span of 10 bases. In germline, CDR1 is SGHVS, CDR2 FNYEAQ. The CDR3 contains 15 residues. For the CDR3, the DNA is TGTGCCAGCAGCTTAGAAGAGTCGAGCTCCTACGAGCAGTACTTC. Protein sequence: CASSLEESSSYEQYF.

The rearrangement links TRBV19 to TRBJ1-1; D may be TRBD1 (5 bases). V was cut by 2 bases and J by 8 bases, with 15 bases left in between. Germline CDR1 and CDR2: LNHDA and SQIVND (reference sequence). This CDR3 has 14 amino acids. The CDR3 DNA follows: TGTGCCAGTAGTATACTCCTAGGCAGGGCGGAAGCTTTCTTT. Its protein product is CASSILLGRAEAFF.